This TCR beta chain was sequenced during a study of cytomegalovirus exposure and HLA in healthy donors (dated by TCRdb to between 2016 and 2019). For the study in its entirety: According to a later analysis, one platform produced both the 110 or so validation repertoires and the approximately 670 repertoires of the first cohort. The study was designed to test whether signatures of past pathogen exposure could be identified by cataloging public T cell receptors. In addition to the first cohort of roughly 670 subjects, a separate validation cohort of approximately 120 different subjects was used. The study combined high-throughput TCR immunosequencing, statistical association of individual TCRs with disease status, and machine learning to predict cytomegalovirus infection status. What the work shows at the level of the full study, not this receptor alone: Of the cluster scores, roughly 95% were above 0 in a later analysis, which found that TCRs clustered in the first cohort also tended to co-occur in the approximately 130 validation repertoires. In vitro tests confirmed that three of the cytomegalovirus-associated TCR beta chains recognize cytomegalovirus antigens. According to the authors, the approach could potentially be generalized to other disease states and immunological phenotypes. Most TCR sequences were seen in very few donors, while some public TCRs were found in many individuals. Cytomegalovirus status was reported to be diagnosed by the classifier with high specificity and sensitivity in both the original and validation cohorts. A later analysis had no HLA typing for the validation cohort, so co-occurrence there was scored across all 130 or so repertoires. A total of fewer than 200 TCR beta chains were listed by the study as associated with cytomegalovirus.

Details on this clone: Which antigen it targets is not known. Base qualities are not provided; no much larger clone lies one nucleotide away.

Libraries came from the immunoSEQ multiplex PCR assay. The study's own analysis went as follows. A statistical classification framework was built to diagnose cytomegalovirus status from the catalog of TCR beta chain sequences. The source is immuneACCESS, and TCRdb retained only in-frame sequences with V and J called. Part of the clones is not carried over; for the studies checked, unresolved V genes explain less than half of this, and the remainder is unexplained. V, J and clone size derive from that table, while D and trimming were established from the DNA sequence. This sample lists some 98,000 clones; around 88% were detected once. Roughly 4% of the sample is held by the ten biggest clonotypes. Trimming costs V 2 bases and J 10 bases, and their ends lie 18 bases apart. CDR1 and CDR2 are drawn from the germline V gene: MNHNS, SASEGT. From the cysteine up to the phenylalanine, the CDR3 has a length of 15 residues. Only the CDR3 part of the read is kept: 45 bases, read in frame from the first base.

Donors formed part of the validation cohort, which comprised about 130 subjects and was distinct from the first cohort of roughly 600 subjects. Source material: PBMCs. The chain links TRBV6-1 with TRBJ2-1; the D gene is perhaps TRBD1, from 5 matching bases. This sequence originates from a woman younger than 45 in good health and CMV-seronegative. The CDR3 region has the sequence CASSERGQGWNEQFF. The DNA sequence is given as TGTGCCAGCAGTGAAAGGGGTCAGGGATGGAACGAGCAGTTCTTC.